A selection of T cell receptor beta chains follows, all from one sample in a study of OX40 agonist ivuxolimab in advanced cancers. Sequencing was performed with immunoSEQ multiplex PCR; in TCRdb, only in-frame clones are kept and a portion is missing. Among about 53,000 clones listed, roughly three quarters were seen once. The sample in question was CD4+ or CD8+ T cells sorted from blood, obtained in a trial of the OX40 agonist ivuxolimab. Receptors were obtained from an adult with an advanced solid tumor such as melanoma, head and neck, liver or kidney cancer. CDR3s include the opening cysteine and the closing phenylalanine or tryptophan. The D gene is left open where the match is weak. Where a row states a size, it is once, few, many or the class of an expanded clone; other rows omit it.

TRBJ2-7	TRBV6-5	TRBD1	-	CASTATGGTYEQYF	TGTGCCAGCACCGCGACAGGGGGCACTTACGAGCAGTACTTC
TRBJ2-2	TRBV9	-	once	CASSGASVTGELFF	TGTGCCAGCAGCGGGGCTAGCGTCACCGGGGAGCTGTTTTTT
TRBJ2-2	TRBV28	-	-	CASSLEFAYTGELFF	TGTGCCAGCAGTCTTGAATTTGCGTACACCGGGGAGCTGTTTTTT
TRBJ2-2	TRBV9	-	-	CASRRANTGELFF	TGTGCCAGCAGGCGGGCCAACACCGGGGAGCTGTTTTTT
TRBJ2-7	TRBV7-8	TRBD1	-	CASSPRQGVIYEQYF	TGTGCCAGCAGCCCGAGACAGGGAGTGATCTACGAGCAGTACTTC
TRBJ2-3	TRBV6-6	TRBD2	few	CASSLAVGVTDTQYF	TGTGCCAGCAGCCTAGCGGTCGGGGTGACAGATACGCAGTATTTT
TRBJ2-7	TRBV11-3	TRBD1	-	CASSFPGTGGPYEQYF	TGTGCCAGCAGCTTCCCCGGGACAGGGGGGCCCTACGAGCAGTACTTC
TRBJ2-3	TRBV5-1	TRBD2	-	CASSPWTSGGAGTDTQYF	TGCGCCAGCAGCCCATGGACTAGCGGGGGGGCCGGCACAGATACGCAGTATTTT
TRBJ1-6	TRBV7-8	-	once	CASSLPPRGNNSPLHF	TGTGCCAGCAGCTTGCCCCCGAGGGGTAATAATTCACCCCTCCACTTT
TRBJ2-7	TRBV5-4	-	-	CASSLVEPYEQYF	TGTGCCAGCAGCTTGGTGGAGCCCTACGAGCAGTACTTC
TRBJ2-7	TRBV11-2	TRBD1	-	CASSLGTGAYEQYF	TGTGCCAGCAGCTTAGGGACAGGGGCCTACGAGCAGTACTTC
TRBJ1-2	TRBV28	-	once	CASSVGGTSSGYTF	TGTGCCAGCTCGGTAGGAGGGACATCAAGTGGCTACACCTTC
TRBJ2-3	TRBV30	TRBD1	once	CAWSRTGDTQYF	TGTGCCTGGAGTCGGACAGGTGATACGCAGTATTTT
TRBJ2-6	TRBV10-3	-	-	CATGGGSSGANVLTF	TGTGCCACAGGGGGGGGAAGCTCTGGGGCCAACGTCCTGACTTTC
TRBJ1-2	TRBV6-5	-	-	CASSYTDKARYGYTF	TGTGCCAGCAGTTACACCGACAAGGCCCGCTATGGCTACACCTTC
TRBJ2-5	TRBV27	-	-	CASSHKPEETQYF	TGTGCCAGCAGTCACAAACCCGAGGAGACCCAGTACTTC
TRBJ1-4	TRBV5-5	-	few	CASSLMMEPNEKLFF	TGTGCCAGCAGCTTGATGATGGAGCCAAATGAAAAACTGTTTTTT
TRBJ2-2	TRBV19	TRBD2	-	CASTDLSGRAGTGELFF	TGTGCCAGTACTGATCTTAGCGGGAGGGCGGGGACCGGGGAGCTGTTTTTT
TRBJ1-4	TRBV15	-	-	CATSRDRRGNEKLFF	TGTGCCACCAGCAGAGATCGCAGGGGAAATGAAAAACTGTTTTTT
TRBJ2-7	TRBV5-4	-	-	CASSLVKGGREVYEQYF	TGTGCCAGCAGCTTGGTGAAGGGAGGCAGGGAGGTCTACGAGCAGTACTTC
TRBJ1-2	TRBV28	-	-	CASSITQGGSGGYTF	TGTGCCAGCAGCATTACACAGGGAGGGTCTGGAGGCTACACCTTC
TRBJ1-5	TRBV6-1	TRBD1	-	CASSESGGPQPQHF	TGTGCCAGCAGTGAATCAGGGGGTCCCCAGCCCCAGCATTTT
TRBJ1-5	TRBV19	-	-	CASSIRHRSGQPQHF	TGTGCCAGTAGTATAAGGCATAGGTCGGGTCAGCCCCAGCATTTT
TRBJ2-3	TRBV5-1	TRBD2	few	CASSLTSGGAEDTQYF	TGCGCCAGCAGCTTGACTAGCGGGGGGGCGGAAGATACGCAGTATTTT
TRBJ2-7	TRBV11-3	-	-	CASSLNWNAPNEQYF	TGTGCCAGCAGCTTAAATTGGAACGCCCCTAACGAGCAGTACTTC
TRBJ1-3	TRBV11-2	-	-	CASSGGGNTIYF	TGTGCCAGCAGCGGGGGTGGAAACACCATATATTTT
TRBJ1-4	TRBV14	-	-	CASSQDFGGGSEKLFF	TGTGCCAGCAGCCAAGATTTCGGGGGCGGGAGTGAAAAACTGTTTTTT
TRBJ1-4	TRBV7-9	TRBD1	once	CASSLGTGTEKLFF	TGTGCCAGCAGCTTAGGGACAGGGACTGAAAAACTGTTTTTT
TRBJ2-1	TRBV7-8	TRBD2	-	CASSLRTSGGYNEQFF	TGTGCCAGCAGCTTGAGGACTAGCGGTGGATACAATGAGCAGTTCTTC
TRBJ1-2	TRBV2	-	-	CASSGNRYGYTF	TGTGCCAGCAGTGGTAATCGCTATGGCTACACCTTC
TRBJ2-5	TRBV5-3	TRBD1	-	CASSPDRGLQETQYF	TGTGCCAGCAGCCCGGACAGGGGGCTCCAAGAGACCCAGTACTTC
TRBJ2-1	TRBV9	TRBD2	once	CASSVGLAGPGYNEQFF	TGTGCCAGCAGCGTAGGACTAGCGGGACCTGGCTACAATGAGCAGTTCTTC
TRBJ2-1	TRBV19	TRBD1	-	CASSIPRQGAPKGGDEQFF	TGTGCCAGTAGTATTCCTCGGCAGGGGGCACCAAAGGGAGGAGATGAGCAGTTCTTC
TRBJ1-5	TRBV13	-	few	CASSPPGGQPQHF	TGTGCCAGCAGCCCGCCGGGGGGTCAGCCCCAGCATTTT
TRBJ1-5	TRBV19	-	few	CASSTHDRQNQPQHF	TGTGCCAGTAGTACACATGACAGGCAGAATCAGCCCCAGCATTTT
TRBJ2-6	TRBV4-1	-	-	CASSQDLPGANVLTF	TGCGCCAGCAGCCAAGATTTACCCGGGGCCAACGTCCTGACTTTC
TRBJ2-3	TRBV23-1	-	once	CARYRSVSRTDTQYF	TGCGCCAGGTACAGGTCGGTATCTCGGACAGATACGCAGTATTTT
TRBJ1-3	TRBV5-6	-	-	CASSLAGQGNTIYF	TGTGCCAGCAGCTTGGCAGGGCAAGGAAACACCATATATTTT
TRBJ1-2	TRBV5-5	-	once	CASTRDYGYTF	TGTGCCAGCACCCGCGACTATGGCTACACCTTC
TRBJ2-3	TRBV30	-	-	CAWRYTDTQYF	TGTGCCTGGAGGTATACAGATACGCAGTATTTT
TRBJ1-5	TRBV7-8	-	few	CASSSQEDQPQHF	TGTGCCAGCAGCTCCCAGGAGGATCAGCCCCAGCATTTT
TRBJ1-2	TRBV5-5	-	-	CASSLEGTGAGGYTF	TGTGCCAGCAGCTTGGAAGGGACCGGGGCTGGTGGCTACACCTTC
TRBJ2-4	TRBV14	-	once	CASSQVPENIQYF	TGTGCCAGCAGCCAAGTGCCGGAAAACATTCAGTACTTC
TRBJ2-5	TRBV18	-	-	CASRRGQETQYF	TGTGCCAGTCGGAGGGGACAGGAGACCCAGTACTTC
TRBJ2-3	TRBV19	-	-	CASSLGLSTDTQYF	TGTGCCAGTAGTTTGGGGCTCAGCACAGATACGCAGTATTTT
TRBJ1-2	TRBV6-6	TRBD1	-	CASSPGTGYGYTF	TGTGCCAGCAGTCCCGGGACAGGCTATGGCTACACCTTC
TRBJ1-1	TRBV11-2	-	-	CASSLVPDYEAFF	TGTGCCAGCAGCTTAGTTCCGGACTATGAAGCTTTCTTT
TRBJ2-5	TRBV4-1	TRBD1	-	CASSLARGSLETQYF	TGCGCCAGCAGCCTTGCCAGGGGGTCTTTAGAGACCCAGTACTTC
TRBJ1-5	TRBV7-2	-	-	CASSLDSALGRPQHF	TGTGCCAGCAGCTTAGATTCAGCTCTAGGGCGGCCCCAGCATTTT
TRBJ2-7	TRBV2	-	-	CASRQLKEQYF	TGTGCCAGCCGACAGCTTAAGGAGCAGTACTTC
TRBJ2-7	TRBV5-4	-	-	CASSWQGGYEQYF	TGTGCCAGCAGCTGGCAGGGGGGCTACGAGCAGTACTTC
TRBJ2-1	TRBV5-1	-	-	CASSLRSRGGGEQFF	TGCGCCAGCAGCTTACGATCCAGGGGGGGAGGTGAGCAGTTCTTC
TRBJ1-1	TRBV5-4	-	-	CASRGGNTEAFF	TGTGCCAGCAGAGGGGGGAACACTGAAGCTTTCTTT
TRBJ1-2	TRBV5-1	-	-	CATGTATNYGYTF	TGCGCCACCGGGACTGCGACTAACTATGGCTACACCTTC
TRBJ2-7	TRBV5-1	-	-	CASSTQVGSSYEQYF	TGCGCCAGCAGCACCCAAGTGGGCAGCTCCTACGAGCAGTACTTC